This TCR beta chain was sequenced in a study of tumor-infiltrating lymphocytes in localized non-small cell lung cancer. The V and J ends lost 6 bases and 10 bases respectively, with 16 bases between them. CDR1 and CDR2 from the germline V gene are SGHRS and YFSETQ. The CDR3 extends over 13 amino acids. TCRdb's table, derived via immunoSEQ multiplex PCR, lists solely in-frame clones and lacks some. The table shows roughly 7,200 clones, with approximately 80% occurring only once. The chain employs TRBV5-1 and TRBJ2-2; D gene uncertain. The clonotype was recovered from a human donor with non-small cell lung cancer. Sequenced material: lung tumor tissue. Written as DNA, the CDR3 is TGCGCCAGCACATCCGCGGACGGCGTGGAGCTGTTTTTT. Protein: CASTSADGVELFF.